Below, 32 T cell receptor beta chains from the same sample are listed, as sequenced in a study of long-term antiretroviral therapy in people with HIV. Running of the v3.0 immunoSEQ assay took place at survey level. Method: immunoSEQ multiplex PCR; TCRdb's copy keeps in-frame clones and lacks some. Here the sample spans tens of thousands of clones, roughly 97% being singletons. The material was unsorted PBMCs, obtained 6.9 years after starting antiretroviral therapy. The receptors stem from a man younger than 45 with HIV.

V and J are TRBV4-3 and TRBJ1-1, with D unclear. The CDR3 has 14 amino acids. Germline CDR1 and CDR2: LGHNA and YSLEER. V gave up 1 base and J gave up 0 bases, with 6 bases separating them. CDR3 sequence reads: CASSQGALNTEAFF. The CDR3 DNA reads TGCGCCAGCAGCCAAGGCGCCTTGAACACTGAAGCTTTCTTT.

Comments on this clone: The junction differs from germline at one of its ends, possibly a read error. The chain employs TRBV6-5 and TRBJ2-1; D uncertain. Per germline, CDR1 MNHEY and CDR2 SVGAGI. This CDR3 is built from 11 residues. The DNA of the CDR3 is TGTGCCACCAGTCGCCTACCGCAGTTGTTCTTC. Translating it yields CATSRLPQLFF.

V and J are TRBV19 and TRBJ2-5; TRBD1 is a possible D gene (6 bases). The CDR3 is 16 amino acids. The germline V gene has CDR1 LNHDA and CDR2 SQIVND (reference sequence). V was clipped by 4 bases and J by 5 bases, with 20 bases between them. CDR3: CASSKTSRGFEETQYF. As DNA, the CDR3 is TGTGCCAGTAGTAAGACTTCCAGGGGTTTTGAGGAGACCCAGTACTTC.

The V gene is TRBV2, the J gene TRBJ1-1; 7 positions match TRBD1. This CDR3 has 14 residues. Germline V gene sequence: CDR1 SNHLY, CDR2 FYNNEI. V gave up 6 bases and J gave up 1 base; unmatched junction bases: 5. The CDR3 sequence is CASRGQVENTEAFF. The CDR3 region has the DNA TGTGCCAGCAGAGGACAGGTGGAGAACACTGAAGCTTTCTTT. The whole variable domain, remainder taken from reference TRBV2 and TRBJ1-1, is EPEVTQTPSHQVTQMGQEVILRCVPISNHLYFYWYRQILGQKVEFLVSFYNNEISEKSEIFDDQFSVERPDGSNFTLKIRSTKLEDSAMYFCASRGQVENTEAFFGQGTRLTVV.

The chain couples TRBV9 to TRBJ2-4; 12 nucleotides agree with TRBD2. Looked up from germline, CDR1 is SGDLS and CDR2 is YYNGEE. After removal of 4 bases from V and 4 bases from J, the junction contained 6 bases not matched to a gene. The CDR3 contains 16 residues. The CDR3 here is CASSPTSGRTKNIQYF. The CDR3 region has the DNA TGTGCCAGCAGCCCCACTAGCGGGAGGACTAAAAACATTCAGTACTTC. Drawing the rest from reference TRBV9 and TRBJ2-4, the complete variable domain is DSGVTQTPKHLITATGQRVTLRCSPRSGDLSVYWYQQSLDQGLQFLIQYYNGEERAKGNILERFSAQQFPDLHSELNLSSLELGDSALYFCASSPTSGRTKNIQYFGAGTRLSVL.

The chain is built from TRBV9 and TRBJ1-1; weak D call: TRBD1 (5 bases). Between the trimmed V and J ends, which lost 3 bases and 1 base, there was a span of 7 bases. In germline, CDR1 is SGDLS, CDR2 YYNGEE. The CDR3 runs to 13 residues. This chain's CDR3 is CASSAQGNTEAFF. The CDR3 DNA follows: TGTGCCAGCAGCGCTCAGGGGAACACTGAAGCTTTCTTT.

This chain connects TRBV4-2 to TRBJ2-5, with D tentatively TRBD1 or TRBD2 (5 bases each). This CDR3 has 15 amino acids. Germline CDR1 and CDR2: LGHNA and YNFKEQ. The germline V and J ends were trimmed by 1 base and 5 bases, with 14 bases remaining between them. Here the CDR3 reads CASSQGITGRETQYF. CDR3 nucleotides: TGTGCCAGCAGCCAAGGTATAACGGGGCGGGAGACCCAGTACTTC.

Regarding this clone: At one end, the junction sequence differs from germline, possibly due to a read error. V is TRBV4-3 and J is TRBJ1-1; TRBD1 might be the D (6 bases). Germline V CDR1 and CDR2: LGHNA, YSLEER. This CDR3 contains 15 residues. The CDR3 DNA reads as TGCGCCAGCAACCAAGAAGGGGGGGACCGCCACGAAGCTTTCTTT. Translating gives CASNQEGGDRHEAFF.

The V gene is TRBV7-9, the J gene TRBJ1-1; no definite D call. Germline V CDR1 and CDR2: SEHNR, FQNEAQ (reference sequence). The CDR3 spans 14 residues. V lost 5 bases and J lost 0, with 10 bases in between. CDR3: CASSAGVMNTEAFF. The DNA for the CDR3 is TGTGCCAGCAGCGCCGGAGTTATGAACACTGAAGCTTTCTTT.

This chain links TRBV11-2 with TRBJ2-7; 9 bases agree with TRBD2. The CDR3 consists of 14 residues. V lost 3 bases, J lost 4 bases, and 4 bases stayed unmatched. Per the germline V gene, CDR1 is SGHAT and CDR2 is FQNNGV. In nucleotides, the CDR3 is TGTGCCAGCAGCTTCGGTAGCGGGGGTTACGAGCAGTACTTC. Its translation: CASSFGSGGYEQYF.

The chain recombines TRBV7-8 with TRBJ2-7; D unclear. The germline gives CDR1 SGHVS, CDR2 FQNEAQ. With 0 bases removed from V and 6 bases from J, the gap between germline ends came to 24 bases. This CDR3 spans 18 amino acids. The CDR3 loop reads CASSLAYTEFAEYGEQYF. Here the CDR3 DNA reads TGTGCCAGCAGCTTAGCTTATACAGAATTTGCGGAATACGGCGAGCAGTACTTC.

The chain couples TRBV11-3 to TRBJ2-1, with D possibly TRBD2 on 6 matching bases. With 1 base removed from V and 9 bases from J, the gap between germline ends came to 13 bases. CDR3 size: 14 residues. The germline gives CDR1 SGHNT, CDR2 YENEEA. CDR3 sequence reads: CASSLAPGLGEQFF. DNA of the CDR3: TGTGCCAGCAGCTTAGCCCCGGGACTTGGTGAGCAGTTCTTC. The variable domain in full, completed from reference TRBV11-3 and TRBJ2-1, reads EAGVVQSPRYKIIEKKQPVAFWCNPISGHNTLYWYLQNLGQGPELLIRYENEEAVDDSQLPKDRFSAERLKGVDSTLKIQPAELGDSAVYLCASSLAPGLGEQFFGPGTRLTVL.

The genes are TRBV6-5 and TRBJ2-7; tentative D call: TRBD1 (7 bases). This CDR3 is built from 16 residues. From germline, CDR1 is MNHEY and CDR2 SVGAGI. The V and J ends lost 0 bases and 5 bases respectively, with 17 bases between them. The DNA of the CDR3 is TGTGCCAGCAGTTACTCGAACAGGGGAGGTTTCGACGAGCAGTACTTC. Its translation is CASSYSNRGGFDEQYF.

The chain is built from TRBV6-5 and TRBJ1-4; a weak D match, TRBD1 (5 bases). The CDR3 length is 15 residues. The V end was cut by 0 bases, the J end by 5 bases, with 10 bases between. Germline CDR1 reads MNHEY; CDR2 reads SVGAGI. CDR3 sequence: CASSYSPGLNEKLFF. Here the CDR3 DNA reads TGTGCCAGCAGTTACTCTCCGGGACTGAATGAAAAACTGTTTTTT.

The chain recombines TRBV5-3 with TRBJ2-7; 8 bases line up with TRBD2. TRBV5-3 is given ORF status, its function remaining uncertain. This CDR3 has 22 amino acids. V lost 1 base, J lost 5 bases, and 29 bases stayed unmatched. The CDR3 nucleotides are TGTGCCAGAAGCTTGTGTCGGCGTTTCCCGCGGGAGGTCGATTCCCAGGGGCACGAGCAGTACTTC. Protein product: CARSLCRRFPREVDSQGHEQYF.

In DNA form, the CDR3 reads TGCGCCAGCAGCCAAGGGACTAGCGAGGATACGCAGTATTTT. Its protein product is CASSQGTSEDTQYF. This sequence joins TRBV4-3 and TRBJ2-3; 9 nucleotides match TRBD2. V dropped 1 base and J dropped 6; count of bases not matched to a gene: 2. The CDR3 spans 14 residues. Germline values: CDR1 LGHNA, CDR2 YSLEER.

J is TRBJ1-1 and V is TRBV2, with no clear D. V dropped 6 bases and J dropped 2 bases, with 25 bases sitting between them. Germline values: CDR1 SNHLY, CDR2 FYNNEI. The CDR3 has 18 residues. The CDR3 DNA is TGTGCCAGCAGACCATATACAATCAGACAATCCTTAAACACTGAAGCTTTCTTT. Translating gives CASRPYTIRQSLNTEAFF. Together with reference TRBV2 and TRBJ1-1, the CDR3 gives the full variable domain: EPEVTQTPSHQVTQMGQEVILRCVPISNHLYFYWYRQILGQKVEFLVSFYNNEISEKSEIFDDQFSVERPDGSNFTLKIRSTKLEDSAMYFCASRPYTIRQSLNTEAFFGQGTRLTVV.

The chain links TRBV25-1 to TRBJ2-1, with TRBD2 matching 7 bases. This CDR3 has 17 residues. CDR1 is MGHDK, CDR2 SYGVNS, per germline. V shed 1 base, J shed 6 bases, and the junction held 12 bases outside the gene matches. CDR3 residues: CASSELGAGALFNEQFF. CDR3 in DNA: TGTGCCAGCAGTGAATTGGGTGCGGGAGCCCTCTTCAATGAGCAGTTCTTC. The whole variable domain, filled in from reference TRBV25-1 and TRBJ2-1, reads EADIYQTPRYLVIGTGKKITLECSQTMGHDKMYWYQQDPGMELHLIHYSYGVNSTEKGDLSSESTVSRIRTEHFPLTLESARPSHTSQYLCASSELGAGALFNEQFFGPGTRLTVL.

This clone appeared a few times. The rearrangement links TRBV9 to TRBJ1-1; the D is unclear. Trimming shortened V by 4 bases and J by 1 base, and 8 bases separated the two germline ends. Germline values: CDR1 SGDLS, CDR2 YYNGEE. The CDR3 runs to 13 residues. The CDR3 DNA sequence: TGTGCCAGCAGCCCGAGTCCGAACACTGAAGCTTTCTTT. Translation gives CASSPSPNTEAFF.

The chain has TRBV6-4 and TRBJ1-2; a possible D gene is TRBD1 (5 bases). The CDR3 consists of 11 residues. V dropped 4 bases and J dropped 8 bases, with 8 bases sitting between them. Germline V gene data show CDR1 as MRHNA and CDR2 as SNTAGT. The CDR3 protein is CASSAGGGYTF. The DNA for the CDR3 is TGTGCCAGCAGTGCCGGGGGGGGCTACACCTTC.

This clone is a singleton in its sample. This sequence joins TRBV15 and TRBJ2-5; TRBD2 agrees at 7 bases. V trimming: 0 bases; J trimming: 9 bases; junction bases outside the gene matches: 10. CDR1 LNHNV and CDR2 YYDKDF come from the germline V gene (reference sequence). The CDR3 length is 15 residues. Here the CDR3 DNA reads TGTGCCACCAGCAGAGAGCCACAAGCGGGGAGGGCCCAGTACTTC. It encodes CATSREPQAGRAQYF.

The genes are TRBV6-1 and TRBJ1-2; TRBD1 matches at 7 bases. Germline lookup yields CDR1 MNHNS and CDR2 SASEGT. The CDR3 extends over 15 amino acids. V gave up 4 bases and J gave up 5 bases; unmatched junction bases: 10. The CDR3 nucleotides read TGTGCCAGCAGTGTTCCGAAGGGACAGCGATATGGCTACACCTTC. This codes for CASSVPKGQRYGYTF.

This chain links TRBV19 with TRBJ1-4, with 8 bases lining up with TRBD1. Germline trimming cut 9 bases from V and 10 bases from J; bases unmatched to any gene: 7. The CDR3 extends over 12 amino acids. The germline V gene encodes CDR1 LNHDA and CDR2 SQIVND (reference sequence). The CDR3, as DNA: TGTGCCAGCCAAACAGGGGGTAGAAAACTGTTTTTT. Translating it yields CASQTGGRKLFF.

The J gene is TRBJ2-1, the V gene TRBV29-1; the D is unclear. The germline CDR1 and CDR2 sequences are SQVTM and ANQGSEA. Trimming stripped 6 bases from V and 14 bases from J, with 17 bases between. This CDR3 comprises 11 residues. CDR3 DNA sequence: TGCAGCGTACCCACGGGCAGATACAAGTTCTTC. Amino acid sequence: CSVPTGRYKFF.

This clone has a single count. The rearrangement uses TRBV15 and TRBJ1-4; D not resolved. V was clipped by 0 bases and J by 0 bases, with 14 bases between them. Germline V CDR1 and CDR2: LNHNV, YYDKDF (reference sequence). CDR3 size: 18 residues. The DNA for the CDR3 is TGTGCCACCAGCAGAGATTTGGCACCTCAGGCAACTAATGAAAAACTGTTTTTT. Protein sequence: CATSRDLAPQATNEKLFF.

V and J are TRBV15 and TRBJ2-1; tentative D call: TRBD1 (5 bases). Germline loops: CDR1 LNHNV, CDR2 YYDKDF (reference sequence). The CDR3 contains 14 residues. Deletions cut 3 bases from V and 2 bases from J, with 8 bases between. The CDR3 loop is CATSSRVTYNEQFF. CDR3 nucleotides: TGTGCCACCAGCAGCAGGGTGACCTACAATGAGCAGTTCTTC. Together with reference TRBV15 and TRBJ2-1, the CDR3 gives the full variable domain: DAMVIQNPRYQVTQFGKPVTLSCSQTLNHNVMYWYQQKSSQAPKLLFHYYDKDFNNEADTPDNFQSRRPNTSFCFLDIRSPGLGDTAMYLCATSSRVTYNEQFFGPGTRLTVL.

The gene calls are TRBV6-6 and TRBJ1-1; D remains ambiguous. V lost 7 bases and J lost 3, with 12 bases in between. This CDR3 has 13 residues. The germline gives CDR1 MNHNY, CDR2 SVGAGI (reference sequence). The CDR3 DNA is TGTGCCAGCACTACTGACACCGACACTGAAGCTTTCTTT. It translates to CASTTDTDTEAFF.

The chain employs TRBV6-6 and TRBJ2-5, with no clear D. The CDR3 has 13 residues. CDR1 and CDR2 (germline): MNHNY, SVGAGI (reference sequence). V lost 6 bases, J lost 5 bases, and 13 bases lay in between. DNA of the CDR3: TGTGCCAGCAGCCAGCGTGGGTGGGAGACCCAGTACTTC. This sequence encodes CASSQRGWETQYF.

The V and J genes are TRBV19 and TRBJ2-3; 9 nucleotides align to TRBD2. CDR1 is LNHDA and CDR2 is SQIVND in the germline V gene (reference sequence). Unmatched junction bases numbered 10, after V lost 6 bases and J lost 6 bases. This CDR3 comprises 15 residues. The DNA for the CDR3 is TGTGCCAGTAGCACCGGGACTAGCTCCCAGGATACGCAGTATTTT. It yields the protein CASSTGTSSQDTQYF.

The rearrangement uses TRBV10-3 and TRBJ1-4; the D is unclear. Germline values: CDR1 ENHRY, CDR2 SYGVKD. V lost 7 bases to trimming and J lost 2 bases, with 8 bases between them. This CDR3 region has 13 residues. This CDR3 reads CAIKSGTNEKLFF. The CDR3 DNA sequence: TGTGCCATCAAGTCTGGGACTAATGAAAAACTGTTTTTT.

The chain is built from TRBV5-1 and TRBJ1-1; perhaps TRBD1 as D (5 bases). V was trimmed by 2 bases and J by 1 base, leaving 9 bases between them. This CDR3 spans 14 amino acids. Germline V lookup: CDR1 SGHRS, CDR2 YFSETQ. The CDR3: CASSLGEANTEAFF. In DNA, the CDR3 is TGCGCCAGCAGCTTAGGGGAGGCGAACACTGAAGCTTTCTTT.

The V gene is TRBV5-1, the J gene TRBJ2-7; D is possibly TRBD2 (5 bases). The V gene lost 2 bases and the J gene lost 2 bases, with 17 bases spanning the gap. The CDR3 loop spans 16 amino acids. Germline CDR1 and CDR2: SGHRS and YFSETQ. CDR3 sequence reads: CASSLSGGLIPYEQYF. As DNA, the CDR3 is TGCGCCAGCAGCTTAAGCGGCGGTCTAATACCCTACGAGCAGTACTTC.